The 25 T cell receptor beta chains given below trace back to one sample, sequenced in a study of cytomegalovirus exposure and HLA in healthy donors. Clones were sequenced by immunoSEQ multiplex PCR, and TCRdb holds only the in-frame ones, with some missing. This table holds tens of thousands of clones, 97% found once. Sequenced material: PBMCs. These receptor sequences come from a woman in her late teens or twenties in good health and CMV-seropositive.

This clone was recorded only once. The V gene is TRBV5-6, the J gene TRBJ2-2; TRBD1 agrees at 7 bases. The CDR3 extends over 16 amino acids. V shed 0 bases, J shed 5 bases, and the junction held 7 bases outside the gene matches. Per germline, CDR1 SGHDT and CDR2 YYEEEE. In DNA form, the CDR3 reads TGTGCCAGCAGCTTGGAGTTAGGGGGCGGGACCGGGGAGCTGTTTTTT. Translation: CASSLELGGGTGELFF.

The DNA for the CDR3 is TGCGCCAGCAGCCAAACTAGCGGGAGCTCCTACGAGCAGTACTTC. It encodes CASSQTSGSSYEQYF. This chain joins TRBV4-1 and TRBJ2-7; 11 positions agree with TRBD2. Trimming removed 2 bases from V and 0 bases from J; junction bases left unmatched: 0. The CDR3 has 15 residues. Looked up from germline, CDR1 is MGHRA and CDR2 is YSYEKL.

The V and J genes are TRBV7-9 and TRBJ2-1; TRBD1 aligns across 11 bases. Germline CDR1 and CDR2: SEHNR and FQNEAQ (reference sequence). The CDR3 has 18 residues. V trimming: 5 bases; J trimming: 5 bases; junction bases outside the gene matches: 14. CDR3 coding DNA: TGTGCCAGCAGCCGATGGACAGGGGGCGGTCAAACGAACAATGAGCAGTTCTTC. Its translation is CASSRWTGGGQTNNEQFF.

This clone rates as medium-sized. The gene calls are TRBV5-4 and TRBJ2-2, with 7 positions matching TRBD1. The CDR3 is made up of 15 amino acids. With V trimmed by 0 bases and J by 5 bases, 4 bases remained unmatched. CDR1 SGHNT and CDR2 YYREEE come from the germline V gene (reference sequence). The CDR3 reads CASSLEGGRTGELFF. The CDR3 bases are TGTGCCAGCAGCTTGGAAGGGGGCAGAACCGGGGAGCTGTTTTTT. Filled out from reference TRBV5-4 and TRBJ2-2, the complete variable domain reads ETGVTQSPTHLIKTRGQQVTLRCSSQSGHNTVSWYQQALGQGPQFIFQYYREEENGRGNFPPRFSGLQFPNYSSELNVNALELDDSALYLCASSLEGGRTGELFFGEGSRLTVL.

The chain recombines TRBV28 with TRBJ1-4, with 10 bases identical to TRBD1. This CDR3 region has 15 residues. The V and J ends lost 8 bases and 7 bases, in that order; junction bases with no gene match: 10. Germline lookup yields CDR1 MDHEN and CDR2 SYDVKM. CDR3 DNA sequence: TGTGCCAGCGGAACGGCCGGGACAGGGGCTGAAAAACTGTTTTTT. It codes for CASGTAGTGAEKLFF.

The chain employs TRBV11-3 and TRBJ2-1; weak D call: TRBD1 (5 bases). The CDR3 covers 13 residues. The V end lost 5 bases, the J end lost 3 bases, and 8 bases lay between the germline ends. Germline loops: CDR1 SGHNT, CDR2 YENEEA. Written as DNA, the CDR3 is TGTGCCAGCAGCCCTGACAGCTACAATGAGCAGTTCTTC. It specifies CASSPDSYNEQFF. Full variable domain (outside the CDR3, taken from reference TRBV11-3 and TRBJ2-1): EAGVVQSPRYKIIEKKQPVAFWCNPISGHNTLYWYLQNLGQGPELLIRYENEEAVDDSQLPKDRFSAERLKGVDSTLKIQPAELGDSAVYLCASSPDSYNEQFFGPGTRLTVL.

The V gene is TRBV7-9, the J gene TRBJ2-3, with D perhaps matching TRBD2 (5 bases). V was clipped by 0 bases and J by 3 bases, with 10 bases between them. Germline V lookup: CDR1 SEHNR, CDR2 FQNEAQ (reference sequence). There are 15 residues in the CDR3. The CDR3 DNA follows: TGTGCCAGCAGCTTAGCGTTGGAGGAGACAGATACGCAGTATTTT. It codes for CASSLALEETDTQYF. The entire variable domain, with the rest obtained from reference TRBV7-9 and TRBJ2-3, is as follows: DTGVSQNPRHKITKRGQNVTFRCDPISEHNRLYWYRQTLGQGPEFLTYFQNEAQLEKSRLLSDRFSAERPKGSFSTLEIQRTEQGDSAMYLCASSLALEETDTQYFGPGTRLTVL.

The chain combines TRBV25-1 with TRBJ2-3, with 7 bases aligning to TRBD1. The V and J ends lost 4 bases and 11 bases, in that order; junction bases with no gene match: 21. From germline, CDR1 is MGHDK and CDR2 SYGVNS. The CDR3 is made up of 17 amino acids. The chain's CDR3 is CASSGGLGTDTFSEQYF. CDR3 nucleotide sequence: TGTGCCAGCAGTGGGGGATTAGGGACAGACACCTTCTCTGAGCAGTATTTT.

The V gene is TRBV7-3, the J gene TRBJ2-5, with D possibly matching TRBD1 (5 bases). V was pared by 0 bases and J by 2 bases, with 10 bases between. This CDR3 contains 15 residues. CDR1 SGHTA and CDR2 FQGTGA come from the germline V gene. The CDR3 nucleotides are TGTGCCAGCAGCTTAACGGGGCCCCCACAAGAGACCCAGTACTTC. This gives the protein CASSLTGPPQETQYF.

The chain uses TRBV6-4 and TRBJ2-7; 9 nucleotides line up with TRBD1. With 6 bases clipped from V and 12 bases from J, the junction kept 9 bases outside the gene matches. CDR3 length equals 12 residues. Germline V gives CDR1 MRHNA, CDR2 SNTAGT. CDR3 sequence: CASSGFDRGSYF. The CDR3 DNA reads TGTGCCAGCAGCGGATTCGACAGGGGGTCGTACTTC.

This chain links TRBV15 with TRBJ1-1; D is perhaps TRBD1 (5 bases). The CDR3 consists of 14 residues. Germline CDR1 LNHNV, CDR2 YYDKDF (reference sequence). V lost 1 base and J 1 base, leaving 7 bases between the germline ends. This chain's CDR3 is CATSRGGGNTEAFF. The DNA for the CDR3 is TGTGCCACCAGCAGAGGCGGGGGGAACACTGAAGCTTTCTTT.

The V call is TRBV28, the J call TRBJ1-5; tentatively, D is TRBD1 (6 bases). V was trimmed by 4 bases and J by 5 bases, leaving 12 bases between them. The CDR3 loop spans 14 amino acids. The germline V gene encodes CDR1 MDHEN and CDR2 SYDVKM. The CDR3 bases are TGTGCCAGCAGTTCGCCGACAGGCTATCAGCCCCAGCATTTT. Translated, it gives CASSSPTGYQPQHF.

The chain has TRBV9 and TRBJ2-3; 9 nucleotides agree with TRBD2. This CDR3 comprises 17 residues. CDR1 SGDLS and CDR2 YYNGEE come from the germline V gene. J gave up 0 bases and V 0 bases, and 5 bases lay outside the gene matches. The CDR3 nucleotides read TGTGCCAGCAGCGTAGAGGCTAGCGGGACCAGCACAGATACGCAGTATTTT. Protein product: CASSVEASGTSTDTQYF.

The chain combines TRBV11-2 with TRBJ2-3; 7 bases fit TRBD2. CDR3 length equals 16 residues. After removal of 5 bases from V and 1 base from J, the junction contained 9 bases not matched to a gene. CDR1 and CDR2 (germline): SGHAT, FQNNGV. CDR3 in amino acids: CASSEGRGFRTDTQYF. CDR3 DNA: TGTGCCAGCAGCGAAGGGCGGGGGTTTCGCACAGATACGCAGTATTTT.

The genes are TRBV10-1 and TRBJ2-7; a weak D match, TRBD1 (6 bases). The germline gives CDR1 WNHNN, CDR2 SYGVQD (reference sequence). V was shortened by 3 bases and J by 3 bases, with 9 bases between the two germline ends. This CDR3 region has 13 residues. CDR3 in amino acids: CASSDGGGYEQYF. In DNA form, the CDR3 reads TGCGCCAGCAGTGATGGGGGCGGCTACGAGCAGTACTTC.

CDR3 sequence (DNA): TGTGCCAGCAGCCAAGTGGGGCCAGGCGAGCAGTACTTC. Residues: CASSQVGPGEQYF. The chain is built from TRBV4-2 and TRBJ2-7; TRBD1 might be the D (5 bases). The length of the CDR3 is 13 residues. The V end was cut by 1 base, the J end by 6 bases, with 10 bases between. CDR1 is LGHNA and CDR2 is YNFKEQ in the germline V gene.

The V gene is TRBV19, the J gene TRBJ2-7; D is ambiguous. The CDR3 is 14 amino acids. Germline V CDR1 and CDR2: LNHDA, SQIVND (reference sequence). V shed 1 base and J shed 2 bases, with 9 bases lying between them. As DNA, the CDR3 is TGTGCCAGTAGTATAGCCCTATCCCCCTACGAGCAGTACTTC. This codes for CASSIALSPYEQYF. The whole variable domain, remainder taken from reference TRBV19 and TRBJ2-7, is DGGITQSPKYLFRKEGQNVTLSCEQNLNHDAMYWYRQDPGQGLRLIYYSQIVNDFQKGDIAEGYSVSREKKESFPLTVTSAQKNPTAFYLCASSIALSPYEQYFGPGTRLTVT.

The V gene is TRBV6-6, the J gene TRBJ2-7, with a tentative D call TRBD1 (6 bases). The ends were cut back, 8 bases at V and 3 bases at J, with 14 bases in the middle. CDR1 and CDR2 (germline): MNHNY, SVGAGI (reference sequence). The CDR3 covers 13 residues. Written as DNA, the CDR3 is TGTGCCAGCTCCCCAGGACAGTTCTACGAGCAGTACTTC. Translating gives CASSPGQFYEQYF.

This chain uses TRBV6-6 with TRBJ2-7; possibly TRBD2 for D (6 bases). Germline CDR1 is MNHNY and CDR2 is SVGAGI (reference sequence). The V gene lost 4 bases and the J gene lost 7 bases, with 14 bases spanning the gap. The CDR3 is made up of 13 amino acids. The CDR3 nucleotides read TGTGCCAGCAGTTGGGACTTTCGGGGGGAGCAGTACTTC. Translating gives CASSWDFRGEQYF.

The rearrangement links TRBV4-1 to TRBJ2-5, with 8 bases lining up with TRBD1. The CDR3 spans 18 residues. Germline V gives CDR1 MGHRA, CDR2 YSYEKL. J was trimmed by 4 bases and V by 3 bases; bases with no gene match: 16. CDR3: CASSHQLRGTGSRETQYF. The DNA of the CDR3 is TGCGCCAGCAGCCACCAACTTCGGGGGACAGGTTCGAGAGAGACCCAGTACTTC.

The CDR3 reads CASSDRRHTEAFF. CDR3 coding DNA: TGTGCCAGCAGTGACAGGAGACACACTGAAGCTTTCTTT. The chain couples TRBV5-4 to TRBJ1-1; D may be TRBD1 (6 bases). Germline CDR1 and CDR2: SGHNT and YYREEE (reference sequence). V lost 5 bases to trimming and J lost 3 bases, with 11 bases between them. This CDR3 has 13 residues.

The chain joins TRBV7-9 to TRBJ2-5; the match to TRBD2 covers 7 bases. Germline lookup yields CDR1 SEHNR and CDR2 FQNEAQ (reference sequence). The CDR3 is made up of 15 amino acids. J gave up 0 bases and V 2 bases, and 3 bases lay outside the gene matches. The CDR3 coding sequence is TGTGCCAGCAGCTTATTCGGGACTAACCAAGAGACCCAGTACTTC. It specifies CASSLFGTNQETQYF.

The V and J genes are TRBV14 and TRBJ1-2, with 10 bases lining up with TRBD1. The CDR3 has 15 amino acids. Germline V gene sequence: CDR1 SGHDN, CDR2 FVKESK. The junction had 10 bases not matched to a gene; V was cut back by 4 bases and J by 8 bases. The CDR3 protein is CASSLLGTGENGYTF. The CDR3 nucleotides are TGTGCCAGCAGCCTCCTTGGGACAGGGGAGAACGGCTACACCTTC.

This CDR3 is CASSLGPGVANTGELFF. In DNA form, the CDR3 reads TGTGCCAGCAGCTTAGGTCCGGGGGTAGCGAACACCGGGGAGCTGTTTTTT. V usage is TRBV7-3 and J usage is TRBJ2-2, with D maybe TRBD2 (6 bases). V lost 2 bases to trimming and J lost 0 bases, with 13 bases between them. This CDR3 contains 17 residues. CDR1 and CDR2 from the germline V gene are SGHTA and FQGTGA.

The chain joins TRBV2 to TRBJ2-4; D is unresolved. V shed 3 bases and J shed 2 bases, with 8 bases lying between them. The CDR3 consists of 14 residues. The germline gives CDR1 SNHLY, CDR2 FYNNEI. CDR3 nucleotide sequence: TGTGCCAGCAGTGATTCCGGGTCCAAAAACATTCAGTACTTC. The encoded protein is CASSDSGSKNIQYF.